This passage covers 17 T cell receptor beta chains from one sample sequenced in a study of a mutant IDH1 vaccine in newly diagnosed glioma. No antigens are known for them. Time point of the sample: week 11, during vaccination. Vaccinated patients received 300 ug of mutant IDH1 20-mer peptide per dose, with topical imiquimod. The assay was immunoSEQ multiplex PCR, and TCRdb's table has in-frame clones only and misses some. Here the sample spans about 130,000 clones, 80% being singletons. The sample was PBMCs, taken from a glioma patient whose treatment included an IDH1 peptide vaccine. These receptors originate from a man in his forties or fifties with glioma.

The rearrangement links TRBV7-3 to TRBJ1-2; maybe TRBD1 (6 bases). The CDR3 is made up of 13 amino acids. Germline loops: CDR1 SGHTA, CDR2 FQGTGA. Between the trimmed V and J ends, which lost 5 bases and 7 bases, there was a span of 14 bases. CDR3 region: CASSPYGGGGYTF. In DNA form, the CDR3 reads TGTGCCAGCAGCCCCTACGGGGGCGGTGGCTACACCTTC.

V and J are TRBV11-2 and TRBJ2-3; TRBD1 is a possible D gene (7 bases). V was shortened by 1 base and J by 4 bases, with 15 bases between the two germline ends. Germline CDR1 reads SGHAT; CDR2 reads FQNNGV. The CDR3 contains 16 residues. CDR3: CASSLVAEGAADTQYF. The CDR3 DNA reads as TGTGCCAGCAGCTTAGTTGCGGAGGGGGCCGCAGATACGCAGTATTTT.

The V call is TRBV11-2, the J call TRBJ2-7; D uncertain. This CDR3 has 14 amino acids. Germline assignment: CDR1 SGHAT and CDR2 FQNNGV. The germline V and J ends were trimmed by 2 bases and 4 bases, with 12 bases remaining between them. The CDR3 sequence: CASSLPRTDYEQYF. CDR3 in DNA: TGTGCCAGCAGCTTACCCCGGACGGATTACGAGCAGTACTTC.

This clone has a count of ten or more. The V gene is TRBV27, the J gene TRBJ2-1; D is uncertain. Germline V CDR1 and CDR2: MNHEY, SMNVEV (reference sequence). V was shortened by 2 bases and J by 5 bases, with 7 bases between the two germline ends. This CDR3 region has 13 residues. CDR3: CASSLSSHNEQFF. The CDR3 nucleotides read TGTGCCAGCAGTTTAAGCAGCCACAATGAGCAGTTCTTC.

The genes are TRBV7-9 and TRBJ2-1; a weak D match, TRBD2 (6 bases). The CDR3 has 15 residues. Germline CDR1 reads SEHNR; CDR2 reads FQNEAQ (reference sequence). The V end lost 5 bases, the J end lost 4 bases, and 15 bases lay between the germline ends. Here the CDR3 reads CASSPPWRAYNEQFF. CDR3 in DNA: TGTGCCAGCAGCCCCCCGTGGAGGGCATACAATGAGCAGTTCTTC.

The gene calls are TRBV20-1 and TRBJ1-1; possibly TRBD1 for D (5 bases). CDR1 DFQATT and CDR2 SNEGSKA come from the germline V gene (reference sequence). The CDR3 sequence is 10 residues long. Trimming took 6 bases from V and 7 from J, leaving 9 bases between them. CDR3 loop: CSASTDEAFF. In DNA form, the CDR3 reads TGCAGTGCCTCGACAGATGAAGCTTTCTTT.

This sequence joins TRBV29-1 and TRBJ2-7; 9 bases map to TRBD1. Looked up from germline, CDR1 is SQVTM and CDR2 is ANQGSEA. This CDR3 has 14 amino acids. The V and J ends lost 3 bases and 2 bases, in that order; junction bases with no gene match: 5. This chain's CDR3 is CSVEWTGDPYEQYF. The CDR3 nucleotides read TGCAGCGTTGAGTGGACAGGGGACCCCTACGAGCAGTACTTC.

V is TRBV5-1 and J is TRBJ1-5; the D gene is possibly TRBD1 (5 bases). Looked up from germline, CDR1 is SGHRS and CDR2 is YFSETQ. V was trimmed by 0 bases and J by 7 bases, leaving 14 bases between them. This CDR3 is built from 15 residues. CDR3 amino acids: CASSLDRGAGQPQHF. Written as DNA, the CDR3 is TGCGCCAGCAGCTTGGATAGGGGCGCAGGGCAGCCCCAGCATTTT.

This sequence joins TRBV28 and TRBJ1-2, with no clear D. Trimming cost V 2 bases and J 3 bases, with 10 bases left between them. This CDR3 contains 14 residues. Per germline, CDR1 MDHEN and CDR2 SYDVKM. The CDR3 reads CASSLASKYYGYTF. The CDR3 DNA follows: TGTGCCAGCAGTTTAGCGAGCAAATACTATGGCTACACCTTC.

The chain links TRBV7-8 to TRBJ1-2, with TRBD1 identical over 8 bases. V trimming: 1 base; J trimming: 8 bases; junction bases outside the gene matches: 18. The CDR3 covers 18 residues. Germline-derived CDR1 and CDR2 are SGHVS and FQNEAQ. The CDR3, as DNA: TGTGCCAGCAGCTTAGGTACCACCCAGGACAGGGAAGTTGGAGGCTACACCTTC. This sequence encodes CASSLGTTQDREVGGYTF.

This rearrangement joins TRBV19 to TRBJ2-2, with 10 bases matching TRBD1. J was trimmed by 0 bases and V by 4 bases; bases with no gene match: 8. From germline, CDR1 is LNHDA and CDR2 SQIVND (reference sequence). The CDR3 consists of 18 residues. Here the CDR3 reads CASSKGTGAHANTGELFF. The CDR3, as DNA: TGTGCCAGTAGTAAGGGGACAGGGGCCCACGCGAACACCGGGGAGCTGTTTTTT.

In DNA, the CDR3 is TGTGCCAGCAGTTTGACAGGGGATAGCAATCAGCCCCAGCATTTT. Its protein product is CASSLTGDSNQPQHF. V is TRBV27 and J is TRBJ1-5; 8 bases are shared with TRBD1. This CDR3 is 15 amino acids long. With V trimmed by 3 bases and J by 0 bases, 1 base remained unmatched. Germline CDR1 is MNHEY and CDR2 is SMNVEV (reference sequence).

As regards this clone: A read error may produce the germline difference seen at one junction end. The rearrangement uses TRBV7-7 and TRBJ2-4; D may be TRBD1 (6 bases). Germline assignment: CDR1 SSHAT and CDR2 FNYEAQ (reference sequence). CDR3 length: 15 residues. CDR3 in amino acids: CASSSYRVGKNIQYF. Here the CDR3 DNA reads TGTGCTAGCAGCTCATACAGGGTCGGCAAAAACATTCAGTACTTC.

This chain connects TRBV11-3 to TRBJ2-1; 14 positions agree with TRBD2. Losses at the gene ends were 5 bases for V and 5 bases for J; bases not matched to a gene: 5. The CDR3 has 16 amino acids. The germline V gene has CDR1 SGHNT and CDR2 YENEEA. The chain's CDR3 is CASSPGLAGGHNEQFF. The CDR3 nucleotides read TGTGCCAGCAGCCCCGGACTAGCGGGGGGCCACAATGAGCAGTTCTTC.

The chain couples TRBV15 to TRBJ2-5; no clear D. With 4 bases removed from V and 3 bases from J, the gap between germline ends came to 24 bases. Germline V gene data show CDR1 as LNHNV and CDR2 as YYDKDF (reference sequence). The CDR3 sequence is 18 residues long. Here the CDR3 DNA reads TGTGCCACCAGCACCGGTCTTCGTACAGCCAACACCGAAGAGACCCAGTACTTC. This translates into CATSTGLRTANTEETQYF.

The chain employs TRBV10-3 and TRBJ2-7; 10 bases fit TRBD1. Germline V gene sequence: CDR1 ENHRY, CDR2 SYGVKD. The V and J ends lost 11 bases and 5 bases, in that order; junction bases with no gene match: 12. The CDR3 is 14 residues long. CDR3 amino acids: CASLSTGGSHEQYF. CDR3 in DNA: TGTGCCTCCCTTTCGACAGGGGGCTCTCACGAGCAGTACTTC.

The chain carries TRBV23-1 and TRBJ2-1, with 11 bases fitting TRBD2. TRBV23-1 is classed as an ORF, of uncertain function. V lost 8 bases, J lost 2 bases, and 11 bases stayed unmatched. The CDR3 contains 17 residues. CDR3 residues: CASQGFSGRDTYNEQFF. DNA of the CDR3: TGCGCCAGCCAAGGATTTAGCGGGAGGGATACCTACAATGAGCAGTTCTTC.